The 26 T cell receptor beta chains given below trace back to one sample, sequenced in a study of OX40 agonist ivuxolimab in advanced cancers. The method was the immunoSEQ multiplex PCR assay. TCRdb mirrors the immuneACCESS table, restricted to in-frame sequences. Some clones are absent from its copies; in checked studies, under half trace to an unresolved V gene, and the reason for the others is unknown. Recorded for this sample are some 58,000 clones; about 89% of them occurred a single time. 0.77% of the sample is held by the ten biggest clonotypes. Here the sequenced sample was CD4+ or CD8+ T cells sorted from blood, taken in a trial of the OX40 agonist ivuxolimab. Every receptor here comes from an adult with an advanced solid tumor such as melanoma, head and neck, liver or kidney cancer.

This clone has a single count. V usage is TRBV7-2 and J usage is TRBJ2-4; D is perhaps TRBD1 (6 bases). The ends were cut back, 3 bases at V and 12 bases at J, with 18 bases in the middle. Germline V lookup: CDR1 SGHTA, CDR2 FQGNSA. The CDR3 sequence is 14 residues long. The CDR3 DNA reads as TGTGCCAGCAGCTTCCAAGTTGGGGGCGAGTCTCAGTACTTC. This encodes CASSFQVGGESQYF.

J is TRBJ2-3 and V is TRBV9; 10 nucleotides align to TRBD2. This CDR3 region has 16 residues. V lost 0 bases to trimming and J lost 4 bases; unmatched junction nucleotides: 5. The germline gives CDR1 SGDLS, CDR2 YYNGEE. The CDR3 bases are TGTGCCAGCAGCGTAGGTCGAGCGGGGGGGGCAGATACGCAGTATTTT. As protein: CASSVGRAGGADTQYF.

The chain is built from TRBV29-1 and TRBJ1-1; possibly TRBD1 for D (6 bases). CDR1 SQVTM and CDR2 ANQGSEA come from the germline V gene. V was shortened by 8 bases and J by 3 bases, with 19 bases between the two germline ends. This CDR3 spans 14 amino acids. CDR3 in DNA: TGCAGCTCCAGGGAGGGGGGGGCGGACACTGAAGCTTTCTTT. It specifies CSSREGGADTEAFF.

This chain connects TRBV27 to TRBJ2-1, with TRBD2 identical over 9 bases. Germline V gene data show CDR1 as MNHEY and CDR2 as SMNVEV (reference sequence). J gave up 4 bases and V 5 bases, and 6 bases lay outside the gene matches. This CDR3 contains 15 residues. The CDR3 loop is CASSRLAELYNEQFF. CDR3 nucleotides: TGTGCCAGCAGTCGACTAGCGGAGCTATACAATGAGCAGTTCTTC.

V usage is TRBV6-6 and J usage is TRBJ2-7; D remains unclear. The CDR3 loop spans 14 amino acids. V lost 5 bases and J 1 base, leaving 12 bases between the germline ends. The germline V gene encodes CDR1 MNHNY and CDR2 SVGAGI (reference sequence). The CDR3 bases are TGTGCCAGCAGTCCGCAAGGCCTATCCTACGAGCAGTACTTC. Its protein product is CASSPQGLSYEQYF.

The chain carries TRBV5-1 and TRBJ2-7; maybe TRBD2 (5 bases). With 0 bases removed from V and 3 bases from J, the gap between germline ends came to 10 bases. Germline lookup yields CDR1 SGHRS and CDR2 YFSETQ. CDR3 length equals 14 residues. This chain's CDR3 is CASSLVVGSYEQYF. The CDR3 bases are TGCGCCAGCAGCTTGGTAGTAGGGAGCTACGAGCAGTACTTC.

The CDR3 sequence: CASRPNREGTEAFF. CDR3 sequence (DNA): TGTGCCAGTAGACCAAACAGGGAGGGCACTGAAGCTTTCTTT. The rearrangement uses TRBV19 and TRBJ1-1, with D possibly being TRBD1 (6 bases). The CDR3 loop spans 14 amino acids. Germline-derived CDR1 and CDR2 are LNHDA and SQIVND (reference sequence). V shed 6 bases and J shed 4 bases, with 15 bases lying between them.

V gene TRBV18 combines with J gene TRBJ2-2; D is undetermined. Germline assignment: CDR1 KGHSH and CDR2 LQKENI. V dropped 1 base and J dropped 0 bases, with 6 bases sitting between them. The CDR3 contains 15 residues. The CDR3 loop is CASSPRQANTGELFF. The CDR3 nucleotides read TGTGCCAGCTCACCACGGCAGGCGAACACCGGGGAGCTGTTTTTT.

J is TRBJ1-5 and V is TRBV6-1; D ambiguous. The germline V gene has CDR1 MNHNS and CDR2 SASEGT. The CDR3 is 14 amino acids. Trimming removed 6 bases from V and 2 bases from J, with 11 bases in between. The DNA of the CDR3 is TGTGCCAGCAGGACCCAGACCGGCAATCAGCCCCAGCATTTT. It specifies CASRTQTGNQPQHF.

The chain combines TRBV10-1 with TRBJ1-5; D gene ambiguous. The V and J ends lost 0 bases and 1 base respectively, with 1 base between them. Germline assignment: CDR1 WNHNN and CDR2 SYGVQD (reference sequence). The CDR3 consists of 13 residues. The CDR3 here is CASSESSNQPQHF. The CDR3 DNA reads as TGCGCCAGCAGTGAGTCGAGCAATCAGCCCCAGCATTTT.

The rearrangement joins TRBV5-6 to TRBJ1-4, with D possibly matching TRBD1 (5 bases). CDR3 length equals 15 residues. V dropped 4 bases and J dropped 3 bases, with 13 bases sitting between them. Looked up from germline, CDR1 is SGHDT and CDR2 is YYEEEE. Here the CDR3 reads CASSDQGVPNEKLFF. For the CDR3, the DNA is TGTGCCAGCAGCGATCAGGGTGTTCCTAATGAAAAACTGTTTTTT.

The V call is TRBV19, the J call TRBJ1-2, with 7 bases aligning to TRBD1. Germline CDR1 is LNHDA and CDR2 is SQIVND (reference sequence). Unmatched junction bases numbered 7, after V lost 6 bases and J lost 0 bases. This CDR3 has 15 residues. The CDR3 region is CASSPRGESNYGYTF. The DNA of the CDR3 is TGTGCCAGTAGCCCCAGGGGGGAGTCTAACTATGGCTACACCTTC. The full variable domain, in which reference TRBV19 and TRBJ1-2 provide the parts outside the CDR3, is DGGITQSPKYLFRKEGQNVTLSCEQNLNHDAMYWYRQDPGQGLRLIYYSQIVNDFQKGDIAEGYSVSREKKESFPLTVTSAQKNPTAFYLCASSPRGESNYGYTFGSGTRLTVV.

This chain uses TRBV29-1 with TRBJ2-1; D uncertain. Between the trimmed V and J ends, which lost 4 bases and 8 bases, there was a span of 9 bases. The CDR3 contains 11 residues. The germline gives CDR1 SQVTM, CDR2 ANQGSEA. CDR3 sequence reads: CSVGNIYEQFF. In DNA form, the CDR3 reads TGCAGCGTTGGAAACATCTATGAGCAGTTCTTC.

The V and J genes are TRBV5-1 and TRBJ1-4; the match to TRBD1 covers 12 bases. This CDR3 comprises 18 residues. After removal of 0 bases from V and 7 bases from J, the junction contained 10 bases not matched to a gene. Per germline, CDR1 SGHRS and CDR2 YFSETQ. CDR3 sequence (DNA): TGCGCCAGCAGCTTGGCCGGTGGGACAGGGGGCCTTGTTGAAAAACTGTTTTTT. As protein: CASSLAGGTGGLVEKLFF. The full variable domain, completed using reference TRBV5-1 and TRBJ1-4, is KAGVTQTPRYLIKTRGQQVTLSCSPISGHRSVSWYQQTPGQGLQFLFEYFSETQRNKGNFPGRFSGRQFSNSRSEMNVSTLELGDSALYLCASSLAGGTGGLVEKLFFGSGTQLSVL.

The chain links TRBV6-1 to TRBJ1-4; weak D call: TRBD1 (6 bases). The CDR3 consists of 15 residues. V shed 7 bases and J shed 5 bases, with 17 bases lying between them. From germline, CDR1 is MNHNS and CDR2 SASEGT. The chain's CDR3 is CASTDRRKQNEKLFF. DNA for the CDR3: TGTGCCAGCACAGACAGGCGGAAGCAAAATGAAAAACTGTTTTTT.

The CDR3 coding sequence is TGTGCCAGCTCACCACGCCCCACTGAAGCTTTCTTT. Translating it yields CASSPRPTEAFF. The rearrangement links TRBV18 to TRBJ1-1; no firm D call. V was pared by 1 base and J by 4 bases, with 4 bases between. The length of the CDR3 is 12 residues. Germline V CDR1 and CDR2: KGHSH, LQKENI.

The genes are TRBV27 and TRBJ2-7; D is possibly TRBD2 (5 bases). CDR3 length: 14 amino acids. V gave up 3 bases and J gave up 3 bases, with 12 bases separating them. CDR1 MNHEY and CDR2 SMNVEV come from the germline V gene (reference sequence). The CDR3 nucleotides read TGTGCCAGCAGTTTCTCATTCCGGGACTACGAGCAGTACTTC. Encoded protein: CASSFSFRDYEQYF.

The chain recombines TRBV19 with TRBJ1-2; the D is unclear. Trimming cost V 4 bases and J 0 bases, with 12 bases left between them. Germline CDR1 LNHDA, CDR2 SQIVND (reference sequence). This CDR3 has 15 residues. The CDR3 reads CASSTGSDTNYGYTF. CDR3 bases: TGTGCCAGTAGTACTGGCAGCGACACTAACTATGGCTACACCTTC.

The rearrangement joins TRBV2 to TRBJ1-1, with 7 bases lining up with TRBD1. Unmatched junction bases numbered 9, after V lost 10 bases and J lost 4 bases. The CDR3 is 13 amino acids. CDR1 is SNHLY, CDR2 FYNNEI, per germline. CDR3 in amino acids: CATRQGRSTEAFF. CDR3 nucleotide sequence: TGTGCCACCCGACAGGGTAGATCCACTGAAGCTTTCTTT.

The V and J genes are TRBV6-1 and TRBJ2-2, with 11 bases matching TRBD2. The CDR3 length is 17 residues. Germline V gives CDR1 MNHNS, CDR2 SASEGT. V shed 1 base, J shed 0 bases, and the junction held 1 base outside the gene matches. The CDR3 sequence: CASSEGTSGPNTGELFF. Written as DNA, the CDR3 is TGTGCCAGCAGTGAAGGGACTAGCGGGCCGAACACCGGGGAGCTGTTTTTT.

This clone turned up a few times. The CDR3 bases are TGTGCCAGCTCACTCCTGAACACTGAAGCTTTCTTT. It yields the protein CASSLLNTEAFF. V is TRBV18 and J is TRBJ1-1; D is unresolved. Trimming stripped 4 bases from V and 0 bases from J, with 3 bases between. The CDR3 spans 12 residues. Germline CDR1 and CDR2: KGHSH and LQKENI.

The gene calls are TRBV18 and TRBJ2-3, with TRBD2 matching over 15 bases. Germline V gene data show CDR1 as KGHSH and CDR2 as LQKENI. The CDR3 totals 17 residues. V lost 4 bases, J lost 2 bases, and 4 bases stayed unmatched. CDR3 nucleotides: TGTGCCAGCTCACGGACTAGCGGGGGGGTATCCACAGATACGCAGTATTTT. Protein sequence: CASSRTSGGVSTDTQYF.

The chain carries TRBV30 and TRBJ1-5; 7 nucleotides match TRBD1. V shed 2 bases and J 4 bases; nucleotides not matched to a gene: 8. The CDR3 covers 15 residues. Germline V CDR1 and CDR2: GTSNPN, SVGIG (reference sequence). CDR3 loop: CAWSRNGQANQPQHF. In DNA, the CDR3 is TGTGCCTGGAGTAGGAACGGACAGGCAAATCAGCCCCAGCATTTT.

V is TRBV11-2 and J is TRBJ1-3; no definite D call. Germline CDR1 reads SGHAT; CDR2 reads FQNNGV. V gave up 5 bases and J gave up 4 bases, with 9 bases separating them. This CDR3 contains 13 residues. This CDR3 is CASSTQQGNTIYF. DNA for the CDR3: TGTGCCAGCAGCACCCAACAAGGAAACACCATATATTTT.

The CDR3 DNA follows: TGCGCCAGCAGTGAGTTAAGCGGGAGAAGGTCAGAGACCCAGTACTTC. This codes for CASSELSGRRSETQYF. This chain links TRBV10-2 with TRBJ2-5; 8 bases are a match to TRBD2. V was pared by 1 base and J by 4 bases, with 8 bases of the junction left unmatched. There are 16 residues in the CDR3. In germline, CDR1 is WSHSY, CDR2 SAAADI.

V and J are TRBV5-6 and TRBJ2-4, with D hard to call. In germline, CDR1 is SGHDT, CDR2 YYEEEE. With 4 bases removed from V and 0 bases from J, the gap between germline ends came to 14 bases. The CDR3 contains 16 residues. CDR3 in DNA: TGTGCCAGCAGCCCAGGACCCCTCCTAGCCAAAAACATTCAGTACTTC. It codes for CASSPGPLLAKNIQYF.